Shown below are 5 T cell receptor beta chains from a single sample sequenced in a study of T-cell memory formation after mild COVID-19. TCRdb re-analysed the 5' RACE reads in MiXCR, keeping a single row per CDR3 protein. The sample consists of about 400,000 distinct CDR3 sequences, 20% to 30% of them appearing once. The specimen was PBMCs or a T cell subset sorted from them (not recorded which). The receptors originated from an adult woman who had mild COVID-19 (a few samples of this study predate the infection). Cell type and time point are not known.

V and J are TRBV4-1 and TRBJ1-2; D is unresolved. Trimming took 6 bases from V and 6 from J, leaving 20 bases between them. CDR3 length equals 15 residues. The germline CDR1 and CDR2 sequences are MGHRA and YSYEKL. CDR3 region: CASSLDDLTWDGYTF. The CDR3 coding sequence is TGCGCCAGCAGTCTAGACGACTTAACTTGGGATGGCTACACCTTC.

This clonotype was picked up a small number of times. The CDR3 here is CASRSGLGLNEQFF. In nucleotides, the CDR3 is TGTGCCAGCAGATCCGGACTAGGGCTCAATGAGCAGTTCTTC. The chain couples TRBV27 to TRBJ2-1, with TRBD2 matching over 7 bases. This CDR3 has 14 amino acids. The V and J ends lost 6 bases and 6 bases, in that order; junction bases with no gene match: 8. Per germline, CDR1 MNHEY and CDR2 SMNVEV (reference sequence).

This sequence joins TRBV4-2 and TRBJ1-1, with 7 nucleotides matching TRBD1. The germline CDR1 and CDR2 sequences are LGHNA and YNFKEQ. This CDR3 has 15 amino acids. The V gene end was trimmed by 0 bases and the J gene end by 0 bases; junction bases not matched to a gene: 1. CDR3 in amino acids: CASSQEGQMNTEAFF. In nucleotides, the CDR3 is TGTGCCAGCAGCCAAGAGGGACAGATGAACACTGAAGCTTTCTTT.

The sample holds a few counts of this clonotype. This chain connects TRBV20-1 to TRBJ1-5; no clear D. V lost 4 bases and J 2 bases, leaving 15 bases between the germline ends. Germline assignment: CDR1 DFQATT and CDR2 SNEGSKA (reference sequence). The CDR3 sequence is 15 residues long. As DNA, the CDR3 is TGCAGTGCTACCCCAGGTGCTCCTCGCAATCAGCCCCAGCATTTT. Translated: CSATPGAPRNQPQHF.

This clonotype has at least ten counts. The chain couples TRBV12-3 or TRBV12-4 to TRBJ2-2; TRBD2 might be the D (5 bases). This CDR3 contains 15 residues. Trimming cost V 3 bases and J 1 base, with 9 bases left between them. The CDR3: CASSLQRLNTGELFF. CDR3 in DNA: TGTGCCAGCAGTTTGCAGCGGTTGAACACCGGGGAGCTGTTTTTT.